The 3 T cell receptor beta chains presented below share a single source sample, sequenced in a study of OX40 agonist ivuxolimab in advanced cancers. Sequencing was performed with immunoSEQ multiplex PCR; in TCRdb, only in-frame clones are kept and a portion is missing. Among some 60,000 clones listed, roughly 89% were seen once. Specimen: CD4+ or CD8+ T cells sorted from blood, collected in a trial of the OX40 agonist ivuxolimab. The receptors come from an adult with an advanced solid tumor such as melanoma, head and neck, liver or kidney cancer.

This chain joins TRBV13 and TRBJ2-5; no firm D call. V was trimmed by 1 base and J by 2 bases, leaving 5 bases between them. This CDR3 is built from 13 residues. The V gene's germline CDR1 is PRHDT and CDR2 FYEKMQ (reference sequence). The chain's CDR3 is CASSLDAQETQYF. The CDR3 region has the DNA TGTGCCAGCAGCTTAGACGCTCAAGAGACCCAGTACTTC. The full variable domain, in which reference TRBV13 and TRBJ2-5 provide the parts outside the CDR3, is AAGVIQSPRHLIKEKRETATLKCYPIPRHDTVYWYQQGPGQDPQFLISFYEKMQSDKGSIPDRFSAQQFSDYHSELNMSSLELGDSALYFCASSLDAQETQYFGPGTRLLVL.

The chain uses TRBV4-3 and TRBJ2-5; D is unresolved. The J call is in doubt because the DNA end fits TRBJ2-7 better. The CDR3 is 16 residues long. The germline CDR1 and CDR2 sequences are LGHNA and YSLEER. CDR3 in amino acids: CASSPSLGRIVSEQYF. The CDR3 nucleotides are TGCGCCAGCAGCCCAAGCCTTGGGCGAATAGTCTCCGAGCAGTACTTC.

V is TRBV11-1 and J is TRBJ1-1; no firm D call. This CDR3 region has 14 residues. V gave up 1 base and J gave up 3 bases, with 9 bases separating them. The germline V gene encodes CDR1 SGHAT and CDR2 FQDESV (reference sequence). DNA of the CDR3: TGTGCCAGCAGCTTAGACGGGGAAGACACTGAAGCTTTCTTT. Its translation is CASSLDGEDTEAFF.